The subject of this entry is one T cell receptor beta chain. V was clipped by 4 bases and J by 5 bases, with 17 bases between them. This CDR3 is built from 16 residues. CDR1 and CDR2 from the germline V gene are KGHSH and LQKENI. The data originate from a study of shared clonotypes between healthy human individuals. The method was immunoSEQ multiplex PCR; TCRdb's version includes in-frame clones alone and lacks a portion of them. This repertoire shows about 2.4 million clones, 93% found once; its top ten account for approximately 0.36%. This clonotype originated in a man between 18 and 29 years old in good health. Some clones in this sample may be carry-over from other donors' samples. Material for sequencing was naive CD4+ T cells from PBMCs. Subset specified: CD45RA+ positively selected. The J gene is TRBJ1-4, the V gene TRBV18; no firm D call. The CDR3 loop reads CASSRTVERKNEKLFF. CDR3 DNA: TGTGCCAGCTCACGAACAGTGGAGAGAAAGAATGAAAAACTGTTTTTT.